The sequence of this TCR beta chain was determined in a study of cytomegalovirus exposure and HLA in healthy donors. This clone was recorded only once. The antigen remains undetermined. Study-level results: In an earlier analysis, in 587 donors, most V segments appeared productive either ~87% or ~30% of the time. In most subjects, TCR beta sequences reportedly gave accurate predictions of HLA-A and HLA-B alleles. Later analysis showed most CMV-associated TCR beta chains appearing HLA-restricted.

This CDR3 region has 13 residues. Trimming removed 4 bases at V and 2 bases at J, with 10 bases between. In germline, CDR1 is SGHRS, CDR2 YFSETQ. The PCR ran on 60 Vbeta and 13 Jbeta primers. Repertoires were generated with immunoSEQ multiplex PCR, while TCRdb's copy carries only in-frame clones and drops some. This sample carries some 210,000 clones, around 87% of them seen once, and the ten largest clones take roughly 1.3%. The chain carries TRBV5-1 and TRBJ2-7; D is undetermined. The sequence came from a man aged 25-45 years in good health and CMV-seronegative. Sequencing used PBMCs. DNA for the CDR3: TGCGCCAGCAGCGTATCTAACGCCTACGAGCAGTACTTC. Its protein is CASSVSNAYEQYF.